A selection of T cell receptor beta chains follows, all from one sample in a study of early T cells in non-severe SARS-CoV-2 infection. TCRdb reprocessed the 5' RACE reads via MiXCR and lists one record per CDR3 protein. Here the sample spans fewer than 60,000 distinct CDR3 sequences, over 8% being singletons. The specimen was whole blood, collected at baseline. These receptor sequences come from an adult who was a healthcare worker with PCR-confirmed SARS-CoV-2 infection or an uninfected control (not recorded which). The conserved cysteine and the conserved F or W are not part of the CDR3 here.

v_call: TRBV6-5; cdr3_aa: ASSYSGQAWGSPLH
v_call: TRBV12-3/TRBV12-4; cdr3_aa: ASRETGLDQPQH
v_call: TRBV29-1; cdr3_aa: SVWDRGYQPQH
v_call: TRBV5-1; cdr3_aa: ASIEYGGSDTEAF
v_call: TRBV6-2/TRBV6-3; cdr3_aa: ASMKGHSGNTIY
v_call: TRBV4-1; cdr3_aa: ASSNGQRDEQY
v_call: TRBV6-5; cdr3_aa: ASSYALRGQGYGYT
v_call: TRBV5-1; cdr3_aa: ASSVSGYGNEAF
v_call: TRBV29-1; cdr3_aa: SVEFVGLAVYNEQF
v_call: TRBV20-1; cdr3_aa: SARDLLKQGADGYT
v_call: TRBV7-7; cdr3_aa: ASSRGGGLEQY
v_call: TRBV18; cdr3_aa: ASSSGTATYNEQF
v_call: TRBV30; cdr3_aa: AWSVLPGFNTEAF
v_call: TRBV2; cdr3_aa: ASTADRGNTIY
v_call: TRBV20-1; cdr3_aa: SAGGSTQETQY
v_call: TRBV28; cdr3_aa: ASNGGSYEQY
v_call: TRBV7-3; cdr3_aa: ASSLGQNTGELF
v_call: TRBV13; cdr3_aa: ASRGGGAFQDTQY
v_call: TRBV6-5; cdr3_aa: ASSLGQGASNQPQH
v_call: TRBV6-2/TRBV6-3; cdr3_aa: ASSSQGGPPGELF
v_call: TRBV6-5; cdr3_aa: ASRSTGSNEQF
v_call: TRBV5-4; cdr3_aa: ASSFYGGGYGYT
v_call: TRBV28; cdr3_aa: ASLKGGPTYEQY
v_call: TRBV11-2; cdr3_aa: ASRPRGVGRGYT
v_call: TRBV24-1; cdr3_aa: ATGRAGQPQH
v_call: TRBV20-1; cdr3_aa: SASWGQGVKGNEQF
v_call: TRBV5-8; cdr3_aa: ASRWNTGELF
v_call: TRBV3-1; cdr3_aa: ASSRFPPGTANNEQF
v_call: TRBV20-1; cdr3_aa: SARDPQGLGDEQY
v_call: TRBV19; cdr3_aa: ASKKQGNEQF
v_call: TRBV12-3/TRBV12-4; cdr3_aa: ASSLGRARVQYEQY
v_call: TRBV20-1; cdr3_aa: SARSRAASGANNEQF
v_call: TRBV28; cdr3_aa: ASSFLGNEQF
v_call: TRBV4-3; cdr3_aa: ASSQSEAGRGRRAEAF
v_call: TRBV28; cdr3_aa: ASRRTGGEDEQY
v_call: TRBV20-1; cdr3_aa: SASEAGTGSGELF
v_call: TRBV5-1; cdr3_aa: ASSVVERGYSDTQY
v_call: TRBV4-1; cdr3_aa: ASSQDRQPYQPQH
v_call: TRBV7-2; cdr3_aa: ASSLASVSGNTIY
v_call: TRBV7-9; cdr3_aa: ASSSHTTTEAF
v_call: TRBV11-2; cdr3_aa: ASSLAGPYEQY
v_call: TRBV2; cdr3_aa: ASRQSQGGYGYT
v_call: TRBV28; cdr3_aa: ASSLQGRPLAEAF
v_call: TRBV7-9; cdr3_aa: ASGIYGGVGYT
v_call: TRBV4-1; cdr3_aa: ASSQLDTSKTQY
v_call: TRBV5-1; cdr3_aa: ASRPGQGDEQY
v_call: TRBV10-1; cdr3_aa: ASRSTTGGGELF
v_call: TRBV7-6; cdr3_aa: ASSLVDGVGTEAF
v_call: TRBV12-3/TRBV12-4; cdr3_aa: ASSFRAGGVDQPQH
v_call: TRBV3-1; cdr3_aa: ASSQGAQRNTEAF
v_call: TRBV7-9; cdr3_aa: ASSPTDNTEAF